This is a list of T cell receptor beta chains from one sample in a study of blood T cell repertoires in COVID-19. Data came from immunoSEQ multiplex PCR; TCRdb stores just in-frame clones and leaves some out. Counted here are about 140,000 clones, over 75% occurring once; the ten biggest clones make up approximately 3%. The source material was peripheral blood. All receptors come from a woman aged 60 to 75 with active COVID-19. Each CDR3 is given with its conserved first and last residue. The D gene is left open where the match is weak. Clone size is stated in some rows and not others, as once, few, many or a class when expanded.

D gene	clone size	V gene	J gene	CDR3 protein	CDR3 DNA
-	-	TRBV27	TRBJ1-2	CASSNQGTFGYGYTF	TGTGCCAGCAGTAATCAGGGTACGTTTGGCTATGGCTACACCTTC
-	-	TRBV28	TRBJ1-2	CASSTPTTGNYGYTF	TGTGCCAGCAGTACACCAACCACAGGGAACTATGGCTACACCTTC
TRBD2	-	TRBV7-2	TRBJ2-1	CASSLSGTSGTGEQFF	TGTGCCAGCAGCTTATCCGGGACTAGCGGGACCGGTGAGCAGTTCTTC
TRBD1	once	TRBV28	TRBJ1-2	CASTSFASGTDYTF	TGTGCCAGCACCTCGTTCGCCTCCGGGACAGACTACACCTTC
TRBD2	-	TRBV27	TRBJ2-7	CASRSTSGRTSYEQYF	TGTGCCAGCAGATCAACTAGCGGGCGTACCTCCTACGAGCAGTACTTC
TRBD1	-	TRBV7-3	TRBJ2-1	CASSLSTGTAYNEQFF	TGTGCCAGCAGTTTGTCAACCGGGACAGCCTACAATGAGCAGTTCTTC
-	-	TRBV11-1	TRBJ2-7	CASSWASEQYF	TGTGCCAGCAGCTGGGCCTCCGAGCAGTACTTC
-	-	TRBV30	TRBJ1-1	CAWSEGGGEAFF	TGTGCCTGGAGCGAAGGTGGAGGAGAAGCTTTCTTT
TRBD2	-	TRBV2	TRBJ2-7	CATWDYGSYEQYF	TGTGCCACCTGGGACTACGGTTCTTACGAGCAGTACTTC
-	-	TRBV28	TRBJ2-7	CASSLSRGKQYF	TGTGCCAGCAGTTTATCCAGGGGAAAGCAGTACTTC
-	-	TRBV4-1	TRBJ1-5	CASSELALVNQPQHF	TGCGCCAGCAGCGAGCTGGCACTAGTCAATCAGCCCCAGCATTTT
TRBD2	-	TRBV11-1	TRBJ2-7	CASSLGLAGVYEQYF	TGTGCCAGCAGCTTAGGTCTAGCGGGAGTCTACGAGCAGTACTTC
-	-	TRBV20-1	TRBJ2-1	CSAIRGNEQFF	TGCAGTGCTATTAGAGGCAATGAGCAGTTCTTC
-	-	TRBV7-9	TRBJ2-7	CASSSGGFYEQYF	TGTGCCAGCAGCTCCGGCGGCTTTTACGAGCAGTACTTC
-	-	TRBV6-5	TRBJ2-7	CASKIASSSYEQYF	TGTGCCAGCAAAATAGCGAGCAGCTCCTACGAGCAGTACTTC
-	-	TRBV5-1	TRBJ2-2	CASSFGSLSYTGELFF	TGCGCCAGCAGCTTCGGGTCTCTATCCTACACCGGGGAGCTGTTTTTT
TRBD2	few	TRBV24-1	TRBJ2-1	CATSDPGLAGGVHNEQFF	TGTGCCACCAGTGATCCAGGGCTAGCGGGAGGAGTACACAATGAGCAGTTCTTC
TRBD1	-	TRBV7-2	TRBJ1-2	CASSPGTGMGGYTF	TGTGCCAGCAGCCCCGGGACAGGGATGGGTGGCTACACCTTC
-	few	TRBV6-2/TRBV6-3	TRBJ1-1	CASSLPRVNTEAFF	TGTGCCAGCAGTCTCCCCCGGGTGAACACTGAAGCTTTCTTT
TRBD2	once	TRBV5-1	TRBJ2-1	CASSLETSDSEQFF	TGCGCCAGCAGCTTGGAGACTAGCGATAGTGAGCAGTTCTTC
-	once	TRBV9	TRBJ2-1	CASSVGNSVYNEQFF	TGTGCCAGCAGCGTGGGGAATAGCGTTTACAATGAGCAGTTCTTC
TRBD1	-	TRBV7-2	TRBJ2-3	CASSIQGYTQYF	TGTGCCAGCAGCATACAGGGGTATACGCAGTATTTT
-	-	TRBV7-3	TRBJ2-3	CASSLMGPPNPFRSTDTQYF	TGTGCCAGCAGCTTAATGGGGCCGCCTAATCCATTCCGGAGCACAGATACGCAGTATTTT
-	-	TRBV2	TRBJ1-5	CASSAPGGNQPQHF	TGTGCCAGCAGTGCCCCCGGGGGCAATCAGCCCCAGCATTTT
TRBD1	-	TRBV29-1	TRBJ2-1	CSVGTGRRNEQFF	TGCAGCGTTGGGACAGGGCGGAGGAATGAGCAGTTCTTC
-	-	TRBV5-1	TRBJ2-2	CASSVGQRNTGELFF	TGCGCCAGCAGCGTCGGACAGAGGAACACCGGGGAGCTGTTTTTT
-	-	TRBV21-1	TRBJ1-5	CASSKVRPGDQPQHF	TGTGCCAGCAGCAAAGTTAGGCCAGGGGATCAGCCCCAGCATTTT
TRBD2	-	TRBV19	TRBJ2-7	CASSMRTSGSYEQYF	TGTGCCAGTAGTATGCGGACTAGCGGGAGCTACGAGCAGTACTTC
TRBD1	-	TRBV6-2/TRBV6-3	TRBJ2-5	CASSAPLRQGAIKKTQYF	TGTGCCAGCAGTGCCCCCCTGCGACAGGGGGCGATAAAGAAGACCCAGTACTTC
TRBD2	-	TRBV28	TRBJ2-3	CASSLLGLALSTDTQYF	TGTGCCAGCAGTTTGCTCGGACTAGCGCTTAGCACAGATACGCAGTATTTT
TRBD2	-	TRBV24-1	TRBJ2-2	CATSDLGLAGEAGELFF	TGTGCCACCAGTGATTTGGGTCTAGCGGGAGAGGCCGGGGAGCTGTTTTTT
TRBD1	-	TRBV7-3	TRBJ2-2	CASSTTGGFAGELFF	TGTGCCAGCAGTACCACAGGGGGCTTCGCCGGGGAGCTGTTTTTT
-	-	TRBV6-6	TRBJ2-1	CASSYSNVDEQFF	TGTGCCAGCAGTTACTCGAATGTAGATGAGCAGTTCTTC
-	-	TRBV5-6	TRBJ1-2	CASSQGHRRGYGYTF	TGTGCCAGCAGCCAGGGGCACCGGAGAGGCTATGGCTACACCTTC
TRBD1	-	TRBV19	TRBJ1-3	CASSPGTGGRSGNTIYF	TGTGCCAGTAGTCCCGGGACAGGGGGCCGCTCTGGAAACACCATATATTTT
TRBD2	-	TRBV9	TRBJ2-3	CASSPGGTSTDTQYF	TGTGCCAGCAGCCCGGGGGGGACTAGCACAGATACGCAGTATTTT
TRBD2	-	TRBV28	TRBJ2-1	CASSPSGTYNEQFF	TGTGCCAGCAGTCCCAGCGGGACCTACAATGAGCAGTTCTTC
TRBD2	-	TRBV4-2	TRBJ2-7	CASSQEASGRSSYEQYF	TGTGCCAGCAGCCAAGAGGCTAGCGGGAGGAGCTCCTACGAGCAGTACTTC
TRBD1	-	TRBV4-1	TRBJ2-3	CASSHGTGRTSTDTQYF	TGCGCCAGCAGCCACGGGACAGGGAGAACTAGCACAGATACGCAGTATTTT
-	-	TRBV7-9	TRBJ2-1	CASTFSGARAYNEQFF	TGTGCCAGCACATTTTCTGGGGCCCGTGCCTACAATGAGCAGTTCTTC
-	few	TRBV3-1/TRBV3-2	TRBJ2-7	CASSQVQGRSEQYF	TGTGCCAGCAGCCAGGTACAGGGGAGGAGCGAGCAGTACTTC
-	-	TRBV27	TRBJ1-1	CASIPSWGQTEAFF	TGTGCCAGCATACCTTCATGGGGGCAAACTGAAGCTTTCTTT
-	-	TRBV7-2	TRBJ2-4	CASSSGTIKNIQYF	TGTGCCAGCAGCTCTGGGACAATTAAAAACATTCAGTACTTC
-	-	TRBV28	TRBJ1-2	CASSLGGGWRKYGYTF	TGTGCCAGCAGTTTAGGGGGGGGTTGGAGGAAATATGGCTACACCTTC
TRBD2	-	TRBV5-5	TRBJ2-7	CASSSIAGGPYEQYF	TGTGCCAGCAGCTCGATAGCGGGAGGGCCCTACGAGCAGTACTTC
-	-	TRBV15	TRBJ2-7	CATSRELAEAYEQYF	TGTGCCACCAGCAGAGAGTTAGCGGAAGCCTACGAGCAGTACTTC
TRBD2	-	TRBV11-3	TRBJ2-1	CASSLEDATSRYNEQFF	TGTGCCAGCAGCTTAGAAGATGCGACTAGCCGCTACAATGAGCAGTTCTTC
-	few	TRBV10-3	TRBJ1-1	CATRGVQDSNTEAFF	TGTGCCACCCGGGGGGTACAGGATTCGAACACTGAAGCTTTCTTT
TRBD1	-	TRBV27	TRBJ2-2	CASSSRTGRTGELFF	TGTGCCAGCAGTTCTCGGACAGGGAGGACCGGGGAGCTGTTTTTT
TRBD2	-	TRBV7-3	TRBJ2-5	CASSLMGGLAETQYF	TGTGCCAGCAGCTTAATGGGCGGACTAGCGGAGACCCAGTACTTC
-	-	TRBV9	TRBJ2-3	CASSVDLPGLSLSSTDTQYF	TGTGCCAGCAGCGTAGACTTACCGGGACTCTCACTTTCTAGCACAGATACGCAGTATTTT
-	-	TRBV4-3	TRBJ2-5	CASSQTPFRARVGTQYF	-
TRBD2	-	TRBV30	TRBJ2-3	CAWNPGLGAQYF	TGTGCCTGGAACCCGGGACTAGGGGCGCAGTATTTT
-	-	TRBV11-3	TRBJ2-1	CASSLDVRDEQFF	TGTGCCAGCAGCTTAGATGTTCGAGATGAGCAGTTCTTC
TRBD2	-	TRBV5-4	TRBJ2-3	CASSSGLAGLSTDTQYF	TGTGCCAGCAGCTCCGGACTAGCGGGATTATCCACAGATACGCAGTATTTT
-	-	TRBV27	TRBJ2-2	CASSLSSTGELFF	TGTGCCAGCAGTTTGAGTTCCACCGGGGAGCTGTTTTTT
-	-	TRBV29-1	TRBJ1-1	CSVDKTANTEAFF	TGCAGCGTTGATAAGACAGCCAACACTGAAGCTTTCTTT
-	few	TRBV27	TRBJ1-3	CASSLSYFSGNTIYF	TGTGCCAGCAGTTTATCTTACTTCTCTGGAAACACCATATATTTT